The 8 T cell receptor beta chains in this list originate from one sample, sequenced in a study of PD-1 and CTLA-4 blockade in melanoma. Clones were read by immunoSEQ multiplex PCR, and TCRdb kept only the in-frame ones, dropping some. This table has about 31,000 clones, more than 85% appearing once. The source was CD8+ T cells from peripheral blood, collected from a patient given anti-PD-1 treatment. These TCRs come from a human donor with melanoma.

This rearrangement joins TRBV11-2 to TRBJ2-2; the D is unclear. Germline V gives CDR1 SGHAT, CDR2 FQNNGV. The CDR3 totals 17 residues. Trimming took 3 bases from V and 2 from J, leaving 16 bases between them. The CDR3 reads CASSFPGSRINTGELFF. The CDR3 bases are TGTGCCAGCAGCTTCCCCGGCAGCAGAATAAACACCGGGGAGCTGTTTTTT. The full variable domain, completed using reference TRBV11-2 and TRBJ2-2, is EAGVAQSPRYKIIEKRQSVAFWCNPISGHATLYWYQQILGQGPKLLIQFQNNGVVDDSQLPKDRFSAERLKGVDSTLKIQPAKLEDSAVYLCASSFPGSRINTGELFFGEGSRLTVL.

The CDR3 region has the DNA TGTGCCAGCAGGGACAGGGAGCTTGAGCAGTTCTTC. Protein: CASRDRELEQFF. V usage is TRBV7-9 and J usage is TRBJ2-1; 8 bases line up with TRBD1. CDR3 length equals 12 residues. The ends lost 6 bases at V and 9 bases at J; junction bases unmatched: 4. Germline-derived CDR1 and CDR2 are SEHNR and FQNEAQ (reference sequence).

J is TRBJ1-1 and V is TRBV3-1 (or the pseudogene TRBV3-2), with D unresolved. The CDR3 sequence is 17 residues long. Per the germline V gene, CDR1 is LGHDT and CDR2 is YNNKEL (reference sequence). V lost 5 bases to trimming and J lost 5 bases, with 24 bases between them. The DNA of the CDR3 is TGTGCCAGCAGCACCTATAGCTGGTTCTCCGCGGGGACTGAAGCTTTCTTT. Protein: CASSTYSWFSAGTEAFF.

The chain couples TRBV28 to TRBJ1-1; the D is unclear. Between the trimmed V and J ends, which lost 6 bases and 7 bases, there was a span of 12 bases. The CDR3 totals 12 residues. Germline V gives CDR1 MDHEN, CDR2 SYDVKM. Here the CDR3 reads CASSQLYSEAFF. The CDR3 coding sequence is TGTGCCAGCAGCCAATTGTATAGTGAAGCTTTCTTT.

V gene TRBV19 combines with J gene TRBJ2-3; TRBD2 matches at 7 bases. Germline CDR1 and CDR2: LNHDA and SQIVND (reference sequence). This CDR3 has 15 amino acids. Trimming at V came to 1 base and at J to 2 bases, leaving 3 bases not matched to a gene. CDR3 nucleotides: TGTGCCAGTAGTATAGCGGGAGGATTCACAGATACGCAGTATTTT. It codes for CASSIAGGFTDTQYF.

This chain uses TRBV29-1 with TRBJ1-6, with 11 nucleotides matching TRBD1. Germline values: CDR1 SQVTM, CDR2 ANQGSEA. V lost 6 bases, J lost 8 bases, and 6 bases stayed unmatched. The CDR3 is made up of 14 amino acids. In DNA, the CDR3 is TGCAGCGTCTCGGAGGACAGGGGGCATTCACCCCTCCACTTT. Encoded protein: CSVSEDRGHSPLHF.

The rearrangement uses TRBV12-3 or TRBV12-4 and TRBJ1-2, with TRBD1 matching 7 bases. This CDR3 has 13 residues. The ends lost 5 bases at V and 6 bases at J; junction bases unmatched: 6. CDR3 nucleotides: TGTGCCAGCAGTACCACGACAGGGAATGGCTACACCTTC. This codes for CASSTTTGNGYTF.

This chain connects TRBV7-9 to TRBJ1-5; possibly TRBD1 for D (6 bases). CDR1 is SEHNR and CDR2 is FQNEAQ in the germline V gene (reference sequence). Trimming cost V 3 bases and J 7 bases, with 10 bases left between them. The CDR3 is 13 residues long. The CDR3 sequence is CASSLGGRQPQHF. DNA for the CDR3: TGTGCCAGCAGCTTGGGGGGCAGACAGCCCCAGCATTTT.